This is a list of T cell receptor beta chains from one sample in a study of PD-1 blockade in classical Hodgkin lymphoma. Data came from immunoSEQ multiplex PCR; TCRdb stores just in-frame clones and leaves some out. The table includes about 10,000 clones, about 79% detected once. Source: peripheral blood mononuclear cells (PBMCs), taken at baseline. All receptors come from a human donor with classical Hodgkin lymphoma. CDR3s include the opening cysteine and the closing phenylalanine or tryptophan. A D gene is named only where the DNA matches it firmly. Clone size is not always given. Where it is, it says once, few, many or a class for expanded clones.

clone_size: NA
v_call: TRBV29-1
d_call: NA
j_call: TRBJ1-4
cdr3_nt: TGCAGCGTTGCTTTTGGGACATCAAATGAAAAACTGTTTTTT
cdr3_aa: CSVAFGTSNEKLFF

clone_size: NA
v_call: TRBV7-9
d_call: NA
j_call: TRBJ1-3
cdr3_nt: TGTGCCAGCAGCTTAGAGACTCCCAGGGGTTCCGGAAACACCATATATTTT
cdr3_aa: CASSLETPRGSGNTIYF

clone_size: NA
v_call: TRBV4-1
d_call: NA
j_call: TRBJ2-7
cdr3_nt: TGCGCCAGCAGCCCCCAGGTTCCATCCCCCCTCTACGAGCAGTACTTC
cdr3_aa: CASSPQVPSPLYEQYF

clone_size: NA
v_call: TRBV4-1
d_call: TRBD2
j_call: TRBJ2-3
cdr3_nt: TGCGCCAGCAGCCAAGATCTGGCGGGAGGGCCCACAGATACGCAGTATTTT
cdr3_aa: CASSQDLAGGPTDTQYF

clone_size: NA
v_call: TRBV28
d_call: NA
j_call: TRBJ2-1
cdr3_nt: TGTGCCAGCAGATATAGGCGGATCTCCTACAATGAGCAGTTCTTC
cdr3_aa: CASRYRRISYNEQFF

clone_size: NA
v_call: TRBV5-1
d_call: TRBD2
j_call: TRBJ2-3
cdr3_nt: TGCGCCAGCAGCTTTTCCGGGACTAGCGGGGATCGCACAGATACGCAGTATTTT
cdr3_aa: CASSFSGTSGDRTDTQYF

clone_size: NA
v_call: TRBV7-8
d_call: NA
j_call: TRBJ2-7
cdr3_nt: TGTGCCAGCAGCTCCGGGACGTTCTACGAGCAGTACTTC
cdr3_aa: CASSSGTFYEQYF

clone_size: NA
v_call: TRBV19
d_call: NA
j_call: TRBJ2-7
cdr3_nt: TGTGCCACCTTTGGTGGATACGAGCAGTACTTC
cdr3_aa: CATFGGYEQYF

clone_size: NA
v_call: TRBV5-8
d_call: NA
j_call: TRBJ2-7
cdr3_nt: TGTGCCAGCAGCTTGCAAGGGTCAGGCTCCTACGAGCAGTACTTC
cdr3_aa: CASSLQGSGSYEQYF

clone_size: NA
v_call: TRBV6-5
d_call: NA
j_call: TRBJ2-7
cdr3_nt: TGTGCCAGCAGTTACTCGAGTCGGGGCGAGCAGTACTTC
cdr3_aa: CASSYSSRGEQYF

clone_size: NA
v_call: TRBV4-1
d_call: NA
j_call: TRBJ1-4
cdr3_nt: TGCGCCAGCAGCCAAAGCATACAGGCCCTAGGGGAAAAACTGTTTTTT
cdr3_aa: CASSQSIQALGEKLFF

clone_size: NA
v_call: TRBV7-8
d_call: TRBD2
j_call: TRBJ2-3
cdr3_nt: TGTGCCAGCAGCCCCTCGGGACTGGGGAGGGGAGATACGCAGTATTTT
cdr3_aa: CASSPSGLGRGDTQYF

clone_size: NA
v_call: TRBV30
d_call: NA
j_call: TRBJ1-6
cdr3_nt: TGTGCCTGGAGTCTGACAGAGATTACTTCACCCCTCCACTTT
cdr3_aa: CAWSLTEITSPLHF

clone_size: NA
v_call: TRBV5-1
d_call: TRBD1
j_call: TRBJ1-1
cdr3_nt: TGCGCCAGCAGCTTGGGGCCGGGACAGGTCCCTAAGACTGAAGCTTTCTTT
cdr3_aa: CASSLGPGQVPKTEAFF

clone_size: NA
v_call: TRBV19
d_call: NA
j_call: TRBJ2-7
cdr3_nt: TGTGCCAGTAGTATCGCAGGCCTCCACTACGAGCAGTACTTC
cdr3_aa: CASSIAGLHYEQYF

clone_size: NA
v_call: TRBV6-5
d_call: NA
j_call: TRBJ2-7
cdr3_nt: TGTGCCAGCAGTTACTCGGGCGGAGACTCCTACGAGCAGTACTTC
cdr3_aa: CASSYSGGDSYEQYF

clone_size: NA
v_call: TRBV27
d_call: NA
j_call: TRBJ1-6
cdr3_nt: TGTGCCAGCAGGGGCCAGGGCAGCTTTAATTCACCCCTCCACTTT
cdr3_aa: CASRGQGSFNSPLHF

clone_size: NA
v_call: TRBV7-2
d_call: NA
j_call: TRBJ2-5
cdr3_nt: TGTGCCAGCAGCTTTCCCCCGCCGGGAGAGACCCAGTACTTC
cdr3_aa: CASSFPPPGETQYF

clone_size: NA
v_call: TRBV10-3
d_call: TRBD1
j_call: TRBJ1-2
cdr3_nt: TGTGCCATCAGTTTATTCCCGGGACAGGGTACCTATGGCTACACCTTC
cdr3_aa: CAISLFPGQGTYGYTF

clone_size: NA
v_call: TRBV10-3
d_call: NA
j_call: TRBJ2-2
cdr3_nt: TGTGCCATCTCTCCGGTAAACACCGGGGAGCTGTTTTTT
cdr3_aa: CAISPVNTGELFF

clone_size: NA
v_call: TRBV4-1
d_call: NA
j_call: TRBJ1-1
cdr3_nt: TGCGCCAGCAGCCACCCGGCGGGGGATGAAGCTTTCTTT
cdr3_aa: CASSHPAGDEAFF

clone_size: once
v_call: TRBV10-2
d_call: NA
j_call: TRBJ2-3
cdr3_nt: TGCGCCAGCAGTGAGTATGCCAGAGGACAAGGCGATACGCAGTATTTT
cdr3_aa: CASSEYARGQGDTQYF

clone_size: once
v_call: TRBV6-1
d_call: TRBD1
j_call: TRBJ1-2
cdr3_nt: TGTGCCAGCACCCCAGGGGGTCTCTATGGCTACACCTTC
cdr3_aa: CASTPGGLYGYTF

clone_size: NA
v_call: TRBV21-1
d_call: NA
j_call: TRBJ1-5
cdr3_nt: TGTGCCTCTCGGGACAGGGAAATGTATAGCAATCAGCCCCAGCATTTT
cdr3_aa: CASRDREMYSNQPQHF

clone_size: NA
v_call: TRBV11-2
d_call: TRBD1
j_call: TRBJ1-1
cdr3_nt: TGTGCCAGCAGCTTAGGACAGGGGAACACTGAAGCTTTCTTT
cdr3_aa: CASSLGQGNTEAFF

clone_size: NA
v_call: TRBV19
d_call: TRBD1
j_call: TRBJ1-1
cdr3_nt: TGTGCCAGTAGTCCCGACAGGGAGTGGGACACTGAAGCTTTCTTT
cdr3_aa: CASSPDREWDTEAFF

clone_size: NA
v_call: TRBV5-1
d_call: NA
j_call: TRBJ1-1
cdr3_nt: TGCGCCAGCATGAACTCTGGGGGTCGGACTGAAGCTTTCTTT
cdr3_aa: CASMNSGGRTEAFF

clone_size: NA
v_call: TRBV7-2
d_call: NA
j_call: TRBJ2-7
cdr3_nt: TGTGCCAGCCAACCGGGACTCACCTATGGCGAGCAGTACTTC
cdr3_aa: CASQPGLTYGEQYF

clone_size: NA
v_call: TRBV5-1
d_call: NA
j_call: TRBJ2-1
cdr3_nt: TGCGCCAGCAGCTTGGCTGGGAGCTCCTACAATGAGCAGTTCTTC
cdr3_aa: CASSLAGSSYNEQFF

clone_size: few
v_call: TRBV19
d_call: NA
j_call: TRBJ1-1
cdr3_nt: TGTGCCAGTAGCCCCCGGGGGGGGAGAACTGAAGCTTTCTTT
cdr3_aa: CASSPRGGRTEAFF

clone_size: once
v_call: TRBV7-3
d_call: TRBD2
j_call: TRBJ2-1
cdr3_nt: TGTGCCAGCAGCTCCCTAGCGGGAGCTTACAATGAGCAGTTCTTC
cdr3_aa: CASSSLAGAYNEQFF

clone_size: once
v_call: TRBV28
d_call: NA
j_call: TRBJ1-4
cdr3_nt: TGTGCCAGCAGTGGAAGGGGTATTCTCCAATTT
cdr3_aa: CASSGRGILQF

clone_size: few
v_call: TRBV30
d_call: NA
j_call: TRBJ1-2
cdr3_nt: TGTGCCTGGAGTAGAGGAGGGGGGCTCGGCTATGGCTACACCTTC
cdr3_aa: CAWSRGGGLGYGYTF

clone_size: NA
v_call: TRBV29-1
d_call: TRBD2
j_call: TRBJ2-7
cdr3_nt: TGCAGCGTTTTTGGGACTAGCGAAAGCCTTTACGAGCAGTACTTC
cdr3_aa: CSVFGTSESLYEQYF

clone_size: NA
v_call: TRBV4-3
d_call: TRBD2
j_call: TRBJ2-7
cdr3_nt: TGCGCCAGCAGCCAGAACCCTAGCGGGAGAACCTACGAGCAGTACTTC
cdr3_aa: CASSQNPSGRTYEQYF

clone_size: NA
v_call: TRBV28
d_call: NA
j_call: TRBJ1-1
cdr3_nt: TGTGCCAGCAGTTTAGTCAGGTTGCGCACTGAAGCTTTCTTT
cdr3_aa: CASSLVRLRTEAFF

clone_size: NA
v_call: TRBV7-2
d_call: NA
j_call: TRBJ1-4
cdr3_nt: TGTGCCAGCAGCTTGGGGGGGGCAGGGAAAGAAAAACTGTTTTTT
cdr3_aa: CASSLGGAGKEKLFF

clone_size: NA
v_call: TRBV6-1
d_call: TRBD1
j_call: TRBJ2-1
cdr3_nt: TGTGCCAGCAGTGTGACAGGGGGCTTTGGAAATGAGCAGTTCTTC
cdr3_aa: CASSVTGGFGNEQFF

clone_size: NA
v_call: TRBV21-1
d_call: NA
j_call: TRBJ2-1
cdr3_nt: TGTGCCAGCACCCTAGCGGTCCTCGACAATGAGCAGTTCTTC
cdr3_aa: CASTLAVLDNEQFF

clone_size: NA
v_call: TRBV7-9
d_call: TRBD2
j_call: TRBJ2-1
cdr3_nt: TGTGCCAGCAGCTTATCGGGGGGGCCCTACAATGAGCAGTTCTTC
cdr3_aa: CASSLSGGPYNEQFF

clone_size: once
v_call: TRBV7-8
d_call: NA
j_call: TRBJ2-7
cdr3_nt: TGTGCCAGCAGCTTAGTGTTGGGTGGCTACGAGCAGTACTTC
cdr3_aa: CASSLVLGGYEQYF

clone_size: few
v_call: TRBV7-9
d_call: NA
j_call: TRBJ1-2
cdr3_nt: TGTGCCAGCAGCTTCGGATACAAACAGGGCGGCTACACCTTC
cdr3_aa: CASSFGYKQGGYTF

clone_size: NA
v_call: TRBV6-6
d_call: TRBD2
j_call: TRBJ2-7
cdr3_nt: TGTGCCAGCAGGGCTCCGACTAGCGGGGCCTACGAGCAGTACTTC
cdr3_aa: CASRAPTSGAYEQYF

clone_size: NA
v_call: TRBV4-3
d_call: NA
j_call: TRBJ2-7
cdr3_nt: TGCGCCAGCAGCCGAGGGCGGCCCTCCTACGAGCAGTACTTC
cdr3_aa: CASSRGRPSYEQYF

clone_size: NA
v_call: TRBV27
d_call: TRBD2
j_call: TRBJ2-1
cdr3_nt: TGTGCCAGCAGTTTAAGGCGGGAGGGCCTTCCCTACAATGAGCAGTTCTTC
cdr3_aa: CASSLRREGLPYNEQFF

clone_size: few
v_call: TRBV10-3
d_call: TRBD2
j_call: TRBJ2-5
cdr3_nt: TGTGCCATCAGTCGCAGCGGGGGACAAGAGACCCAGTACTTC
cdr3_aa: CAISRSGGQETQYF

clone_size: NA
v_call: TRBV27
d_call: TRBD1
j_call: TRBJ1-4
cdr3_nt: TGTGCCAGCAGACGGACAGGGGTTAATGAAAAACTGTTTTTT
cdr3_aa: CASRRTGVNEKLFF

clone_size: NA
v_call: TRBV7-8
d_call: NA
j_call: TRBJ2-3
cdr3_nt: TGTGCCAGCACCCCCTCGGGGGCCAGGACAGATACGCAGTATTTT
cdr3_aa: CASTPSGARTDTQYF

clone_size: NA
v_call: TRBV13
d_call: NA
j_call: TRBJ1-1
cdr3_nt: TGTGCCAGCAGCTCGGACCGGGGCTGGAGAACTGAAGCTTTCTTT
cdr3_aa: CASSSDRGWRTEAFF

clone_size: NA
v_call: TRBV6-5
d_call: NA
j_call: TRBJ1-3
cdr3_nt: TGTGCCAGCTATGGCTCTGGAAACACCATATATTTT
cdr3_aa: CASYGSGNTIYF

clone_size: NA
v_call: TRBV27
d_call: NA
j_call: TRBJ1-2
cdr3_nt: TGTGCCAGCAGTTTATCGGGGGCGCGTGGCTACACCTTC
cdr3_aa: CASSLSGARGYTF

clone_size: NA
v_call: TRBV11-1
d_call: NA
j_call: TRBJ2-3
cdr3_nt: TGTGCCAGCAGCTCGTCCATGTGGTGGAGTATACACACAGATACGCAGTATTTT
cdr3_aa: CASSSSMWWSIHTDTQYF

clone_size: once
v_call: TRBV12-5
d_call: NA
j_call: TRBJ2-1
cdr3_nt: TGTGCTAGTGGTTCCTACAATGAGCAGTTCTTC
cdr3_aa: CASGSYNEQFF

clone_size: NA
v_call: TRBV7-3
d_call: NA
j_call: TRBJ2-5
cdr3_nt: TGTGCCAGCAGCTCAACCCGAGAGGAGACCCAGTACTTC
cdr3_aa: CASSSTREETQYF